The rows below give T cell receptor beta chains drawn from one sample of a study of identical twins. TCRdb re-derived calls from the 5' RACE reads in MiXCR, one entry per CDR3 protein. Among a few hundred thousand distinct CDR3 sequences, about 10% were seen once, and the ten largest hold about 9.1%. Sequenced material: naive T cells sorted from blood. These receptors were taken from a woman between 45 and 65 years old in good health. Each CDR3 is given with its conserved first and last residue. The D gene is left open where the match is weak. Size is stated for part of the rows, as once, few or many counts, or as a class when the clone is expanded.

>.|few|TRBJ1-1|TRBV12-3/TRBV12-4
TGTGCCAGCAGTTTCATCCCCTCCGAGGCTTTCTTT
CASSFIPSEAFF
>TRBD2|.|TRBJ2-3|TRBV20-1
TGCAGTGCCCCCCTTCATACTAGCGGGAGGGCGGATACGCAGTATTTT
CSAPLHTSGRADTQYF
>.|few|TRBJ2-3|TRBV4-2
TGTGCCAGCAGCCACAGACTGGGAGATACGCAGTATTTT
CASSHRLGDTQYF
>TRBD1|many|TRBJ2-2|TRBV5-1
TGCGCCAGCAGCCAGGGACAGGTCACCGGGGAGCTGTTTTTT
CASSQGQVTGELFF
>.|few|TRBJ2-2|TRBV4-1
TGCGCCAGCAGCCCTCCGGTCACCGGGGAGCTGTTTTTT
CASSPPVTGELFF
>TRBD1|many|TRBJ1-2|TRBV6-5
TGTGCCAGCAGTTACTCACAGGGGGGTCCGTTTGGCTACACCTTC
CASSYSQGGPFGYTF
>.|few|TRBJ1-4|TRBV29-1
TGCAGCGTTGAAGACGGTGAAAAACTGTTTTTT
CSVEDGEKLFF
>.|.|TRBJ1-3|TRBV11-3
TGTGCCAGCAGCTCGTCGGGGGGTGGAAACACCATATATTTT
CASSSSGGGNTIYF
>.|many|TRBJ2-1|TRBV29-1
TGCAGCGTTGATAACGGCGGCCCCCAGCAGTTCTTC
CSVDNGGPQQFF
>.|many|TRBJ2-6|TRBV2
TGTGCCAGCAGAACCGACGGGGAAGGGGCCAACGTCCTGACTTTC
CASRTDGEGANVLTF
>.|many|TRBJ1-1|TRBV7-9
TGTGCCAGCAGCCCAGAAGGGGCAAACACTGAAGCTTTCTTT
CASSPEGANTEAFF
>TRBD2|few|TRBJ2-1|TRBV10-3
TGTGCCGTTGGGGGGGGGTCCTACAATGAGCAGTTCTTC
CAVGGGSYNEQFF
>.|.|TRBJ2-2|TRBV7-9
TGTGCCAGCAGCTTGTGGCAGGGGAACACCGGGGAGCTGTTTTTT
CASSLWQGNTGELFF
>.|.|TRBJ2-1|TRBV12-3/TRBV12-4
TGTGCCAGCAGGACGGGAAGTGTCAATGAGCAGTTCTTC
CASRTGSVNEQFF
>TRBD1|.|TRBJ2-5|TRBV5-1
TGCGCCAGCAGCCCTGAACCGGGACAGCAAGAGACCCAGTACTTC
CASSPEPGQQETQYF
>TRBD1|many|TRBJ1-1|TRBV6-5
TGTGCCAGCAGTTACCCCCAGGGGGGGATTGCTTTCTTT
CASSYPQGGIAFF
>.|.|TRBJ2-1|TRBV7-2
TGTGCCAGCAGCAGAGCAGGGGGAGGGCACAATGAGCAGTTCTTC
CASSRAGGGHNEQFF
>.|.|TRBJ1-1|TRBV12-3/TRBV12-4
TGTGCCAGCAGCCCGGTTTGGACTGAAGCTTTCTTT
CASSPVWTEAFF
>TRBD1|.|TRBJ2-3|TRBV7-6
TGTGCCAGCAGCATATACAGGGGAGATACGCAGTATTTT
CASSIYRGDTQYF
>TRBD2|.|TRBJ2-1|TRBV5-1
TGCGCCAGCAGTTCTCTAGCGGGAGGGAGCTCCTACAATGAGCAGTTCTTC
CASSSLAGGSSYNEQFF
>TRBD2|.|TRBJ2-5|TRBV18
TGTGCCAGCCAAAAGCAGCGGGAGGGCCTCGGAAAGACCCAGTACTTC
CASQKQREGLGKTQYF
>.|many|TRBJ2-1|TRBV29-1
TGCAGCGCCAGACAGGCCTACAATGAGCAGTTCTTC
CSARQAYNEQFF
>TRBD2|few|TRBJ2-7|TRBV10-3
TGTGCCATCGGGGCTCCACTAGCGGGAGCCGTCTACGAGCAGTACTTC
CAIGAPLAGAVYEQYF
>.|.|TRBJ1-3|TRBV6-6
TGTGCCAGCAGGACCGGGACTACTGGAAACACCATATATTTT
CASRTGTTGNTIYF
>TRBD2|few|TRBJ2-1|TRBV19
TGTGCCAGTAGAGGGACTAGCGTTAACGAGCAGTTCTTC
CASRGTSVNEQFF
>.|few|TRBJ2-1|TRBV2
TGTGCCAGCACGACGGTAGAGCAGTTCTTC
CASTTVEQFF
>.|many|TRBJ1-1|TRBV29-1
TGCAGCGTATATTACACTGAAGCTTTCTTT
CSVYYTEAFF
>TRBD1|few|TRBJ2-5|TRBV12-3/TRBV12-4
TGTGCCAGCAGTCCATCGTCGAGCCGGGACAGCGAAGTGGAGACCCAGTACTTC
CASSPSSSRDSEVETQYF
>.|many|TRBJ2-1|TRBV20-1
TGCAGTGCTAGAGGAGCGACGTCGGGCTTTGAGCAGTTCTTC
CSARGATSGFEQFF
>.|many|TRBJ2-2|TRBV12-3/TRBV12-4
TGTGCCAGCAGTTTAAGACTAGTTGGGGAGCTGTTTTTT
CASSLRLVGELFF
>.|few|TRBJ2-5|TRBV10-3
TGTGCCATCAGTGCTGGGGAAGGGCTGACAGAGACCCAGTACTTC
CAISAGEGLTETQYF
>.|many|TRBJ1-4|TRBV7-9
TGTGCCAGCAGCCCTCGACCAGGAAAGGATGAAAAACTGTTTTTT
CASSPRPGKDEKLFF
>.|few|TRBJ2-2|TRBV6-5
TGTGCCAGCAGTTACCACATCGTCACAGAACTTAACACCGGGGAGCTGTTTTTT
CASSYHIVTELNTGELFF
>.|many|TRBJ2-1|TRBV20-1
TGCAGTGCTAGAGATCTAGTTACTTACAATGAGCAGTTCTTC
CSARDLVTYNEQFF
>TRBD1|few|TRBJ2-7|TRBV12-3/TRBV12-4
TGTGCCAGCACCCCGGGACAGGGGGCTTACGAGCAGTACTTC
CASTPGQGAYEQYF
>.|.|TRBJ2-3|TRBV2
TGTGCCAGCAGTGATGACAAGGGGACAGATACGCAGTATTTT
CASSDDKGTDTQYF
>.|.|TRBJ2-7|TRBV9
TGTGCCAGCAGCGTAGCGTCCCTGGACGAGCAGTACTTC
CASSVASLDEQYF
>.|.|TRBJ1-6|TRBV20-1
TGCAGTGCTAGCTCTAAGGGTCCGTCACCCCTCCACTTT
CSASSKGPSPLHF
>.|many|TRBJ2-7|TRBV3-1
TGTGCCAGCGGGATCCGACACGAGCAGTACTTC
CASGIRHEQYF
>.|few|TRBJ2-1|TRBV3-1
TGTGCCAGCAGCCAAGATGTTGGGCAGGGGGGTCTCAATGAGCAGTTCTTC
CASSQDVGQGGLNEQFF
>.|few|TRBJ2-5|TRBV12-3/TRBV12-4
TGTGCCAGCACCGAGACAGGGAGGGAGACCCAGTACTTC
CASTETGRETQYF
>TRBD2|many|TRBJ2-3|TRBV20-1
TGCAGTGCTAGAGTCCGCGGGGGGACAGATACGCAGTATTTT
CSARVRGGTDTQYF
>.|few|TRBJ1-1|TRBV3-1
TGTGCCAGCAGCCAATCGGTGGTGAACACTGAAGCTTTCTTT
CASSQSVVNTEAFF
>TRBD2|many|TRBJ2-1|TRBV9
TGTGCCAGCAGCGCTCATCCGGGACTAACCTACAATGAGCAGTTCTTC
CASSAHPGLTYNEQFF
>TRBD2|few|TRBJ2-7|TRBV20-1
TGCAGTGCACGGGGACTAGCGGGAATTGAGCAGTACTTC
CSARGLAGIEQYF
>.|few|TRBJ1-2|TRBV5-1
TGCGCCAGCAGCTCAGGGGCAGAATATGGCTACACCTTC
CASSSGAEYGYTF
>TRBD2|.|TRBJ2-1|TRBV5-1
TGCGCCAGCAGCTTGAGCGGGAGTAGTTCCAATGAGCAGTTCTTC
CASSLSGSSSNEQFF
>TRBD2|few|TRBJ2-3|TRBV10-3
TGTGCCATCAAGAGGGGCGCGGGGGACACAGATACGCAGTATTTT
CAIKRGAGDTDTQYF
>.|few|TRBJ2-2|TRBV6-4
TGTGCCAGCAGTCTGGACTACTCCGGGGAGCTGTTTTTT
CASSLDYSGELFF
>TRBD2|few|TRBJ2-5|TRBV7-9
TGTGCCAGCAGCCGGTGGCTAGCGGGAGCCCCTCAAGAGACCCAGTACTTC
CASSRWLAGAPQETQYF
>.|many|TRBJ2-5|TRBV19
TGTGCCAGTAGCCGTACAGAACAAGAGACCCAGTACTTC
CASSRTEQETQYF
>.|few|TRBJ2-1|TRBV13
TGTGCCAGCAGCCGCCGGGGGGCTTCGCAGTTCTTC
CASSRRGASQFF
>.|many|TRBJ1-1|TRBV7-9
TGTGCCAGCAGCGTACGGGAGCTGAACACTGAAGCTTTCTTT
CASSVRELNTEAFF